This paragraph covers one TCR beta chain sequence. Its antigen is not identified. In germline, CDR1 is MDHEN, CDR2 SYDVKM. J gave up 0 bases and V 6 bases, and 3 bases lay outside the gene matches. There are 15 residues in the CDR3. Every donor provided one heparinised blood draw, which averaged approximately 100 mL. Researchers reported sorting CD4+ naive, central memory, regulatory and stem cell-like memory cells via CD45RO/CCR7/CD25/CD127/CD95/CD27. The sample is drawn from a study of beta chain features in type 1 diabetes. Study-level information: Patients looked much like healthy donors when it came to age, gender and cell yields.

Since all of the isolated RNA was reverse transcribed, expressed TCRB transcripts were what got sequenced. Method: immunoSEQ multiplex PCR; TCRdb's copy keeps in-frame clones and lacks some. The repertoire holds around 150,000 clones, with roughly 9% as singletons. Study-wide results and caveats: Shorter TCRB CDR3s, moderately but significantly so, marked every one of the four CD4+ subsets in Type 1 diabetes patients. Whether TCRB rearrangement is influenced by HLA type went unresolved here.

The clonotype originates from a woman aged 25 to 39 with type 1 diabetes. Specimen: central memory CD4+ T cells from blood. The chain uses TRBV28 and TRBJ1-4; 8 bases map to TRBD1. The CDR3: CASRGQDATNEKLFF. The DNA for the CDR3 is TGTGCCAGCAGGGGACAGGATGCAACTAATGAAAAACTGTTTTTT. Combining the CDR3 with reference TRBV28 and TRBJ1-4 gives the whole variable domain DVKVTQSSRYLVKRTGEKVFLECVQDMDHENMFWYRQDPGLGLRLIYFSYDVKMKEKGDIPEGYSVSREKKERFSLILESASTNQTSMYLCASRGQDATNEKLFFGSGTQLSVL.